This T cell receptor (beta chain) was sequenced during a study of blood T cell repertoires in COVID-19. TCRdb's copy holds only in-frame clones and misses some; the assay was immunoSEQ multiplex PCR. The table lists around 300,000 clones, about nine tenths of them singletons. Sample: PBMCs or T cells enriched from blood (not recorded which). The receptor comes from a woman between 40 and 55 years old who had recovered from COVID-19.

The CDR3 region is CASSLERGGYHEQYF. Here the CDR3 DNA reads TGTGCCAGCAGCTTAGAACGCGGGGGTTACCACGAGCAGTACTTC. This sequence joins TRBV11-2 and TRBJ2-7, with TRBD2 matching over 7 bases. V lost 0 bases and J lost 5; bases outside the gene matches: 7. The CDR3 sequence is 15 residues long. Germline V gene sequence: CDR1 SGHAT, CDR2 FQNNGV.